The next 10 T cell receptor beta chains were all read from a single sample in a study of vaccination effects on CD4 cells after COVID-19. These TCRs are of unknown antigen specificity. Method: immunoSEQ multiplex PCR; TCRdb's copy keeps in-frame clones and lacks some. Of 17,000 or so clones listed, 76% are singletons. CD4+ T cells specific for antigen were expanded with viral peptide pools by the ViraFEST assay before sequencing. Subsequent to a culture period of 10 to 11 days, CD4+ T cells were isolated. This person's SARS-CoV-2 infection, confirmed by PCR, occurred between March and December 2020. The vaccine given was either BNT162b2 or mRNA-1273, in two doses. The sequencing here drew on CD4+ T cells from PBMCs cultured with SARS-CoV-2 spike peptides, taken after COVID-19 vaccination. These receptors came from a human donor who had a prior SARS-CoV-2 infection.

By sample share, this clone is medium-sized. CDR3 in amino acids: CASSSRGSHGYTF. The CDR3 coding sequence is TGTGCCAGCAGCTCCCGGGGATCTCATGGCTACACCTTC. The chain couples TRBV5-5 to TRBJ1-2; the D is unclear. The CDR3 totals 13 residues. V was clipped by 3 bases and J by 6 bases, with 12 bases between them. Germline V gene lookup returns CDR1 SGHKS and CDR2 YYEKEE (reference sequence).

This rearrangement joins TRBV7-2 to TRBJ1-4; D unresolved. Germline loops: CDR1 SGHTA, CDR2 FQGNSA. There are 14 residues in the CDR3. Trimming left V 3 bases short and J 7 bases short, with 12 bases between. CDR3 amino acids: CASSFLTRGEKLFF. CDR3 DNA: TGTGCCAGCAGCTTCTTAACACGGGGTGAAAAACTGTTTTTT.

CDR3 region: CASSSWLAGGFRELFF. CDR3 DNA: TGCGCCAGCAGCTCTTGGCTAGCGGGGGGTTTCCGGGAGCTGTTTTTT. The chain links TRBV5-1 to TRBJ2-2, with 11 bases identical to TRBD2. Germline V gene sequence: CDR1 SGHRS, CDR2 YFSETQ. CDR3 length: 16 residues. The V gene end was trimmed by 3 bases and the J gene end by 9 bases; junction bases not matched to a gene: 10.

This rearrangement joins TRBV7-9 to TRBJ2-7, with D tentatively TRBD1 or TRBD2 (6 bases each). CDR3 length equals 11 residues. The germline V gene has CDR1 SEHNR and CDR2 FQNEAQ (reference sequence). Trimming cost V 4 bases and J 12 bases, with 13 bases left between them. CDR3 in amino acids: CASSSGGKSYF. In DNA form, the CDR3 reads TGTGCCAGCAGCTCCGGGGGCAAGTCGTACTTC.

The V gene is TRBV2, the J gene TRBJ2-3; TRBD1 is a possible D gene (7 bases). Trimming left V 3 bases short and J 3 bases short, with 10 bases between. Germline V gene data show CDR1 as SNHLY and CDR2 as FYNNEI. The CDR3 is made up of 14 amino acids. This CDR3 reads CASSEAGGTDTQYF. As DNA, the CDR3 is TGTGCCAGCAGTGAGGCAGGGGGGACAGATACGCAGTATTTT.

The CDR3 nucleotides read TGTGCCAGCAGCCAAGAACTAGCGGGAGAGGTAGATACGCAGTATTTT. It specifies CASSQELAGEVDTQYF. The chain has TRBV4-2 and TRBJ2-3; 11 bases agree with TRBD2. Germline values: CDR1 LGHNA, CDR2 YNFKEQ. V gave up 0 bases and J gave up 5 bases; unmatched junction bases: 4. The CDR3 is 16 amino acids.

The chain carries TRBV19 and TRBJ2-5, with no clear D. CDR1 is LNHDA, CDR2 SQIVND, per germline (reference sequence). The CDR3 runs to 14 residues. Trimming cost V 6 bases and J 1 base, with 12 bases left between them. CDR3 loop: CASSPDWVQETQYF. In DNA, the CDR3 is TGTGCCAGTAGCCCCGATTGGGTCCAAGAGACCCAGTACTTC. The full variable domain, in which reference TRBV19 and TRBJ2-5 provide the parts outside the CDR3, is DGGITQSPKYLFRKEGQNVTLSCEQNLNHDAMYWYRQDPGQGLRLIYYSQIVNDFQKGDIAEGYSVSREKKESFPLTVTSAQKNPTAFYLCASSPDWVQETQYFGPGTRLLVL.

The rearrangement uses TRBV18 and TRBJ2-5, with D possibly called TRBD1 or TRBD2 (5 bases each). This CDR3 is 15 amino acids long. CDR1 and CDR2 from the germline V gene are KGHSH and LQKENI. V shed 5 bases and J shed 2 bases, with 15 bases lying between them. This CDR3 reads CASSSLGDPQETQYF. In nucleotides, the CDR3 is TGTGCCAGCTCATCCCTAGGGGACCCGCAAGAGACCCAGTACTTC.

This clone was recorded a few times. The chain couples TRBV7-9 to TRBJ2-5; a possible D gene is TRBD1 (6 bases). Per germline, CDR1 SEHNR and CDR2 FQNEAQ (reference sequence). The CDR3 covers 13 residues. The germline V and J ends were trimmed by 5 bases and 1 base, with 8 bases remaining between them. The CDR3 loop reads CASSADSQETQYF. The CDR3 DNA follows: TGTGCCAGCAGCGCGGACAGCCAAGAGACCCAGTACTTC. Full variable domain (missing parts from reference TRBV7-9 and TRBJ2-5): DTGVSQNPRHKITKRGQNVTFRCDPISEHNRLYWYRQTLGQGPEFLTYFQNEAQLEKSRLLSDRFSAERPKGSFSTLEIQRTEQGDSAMYLCASSADSQETQYFGPGTRLLVL.

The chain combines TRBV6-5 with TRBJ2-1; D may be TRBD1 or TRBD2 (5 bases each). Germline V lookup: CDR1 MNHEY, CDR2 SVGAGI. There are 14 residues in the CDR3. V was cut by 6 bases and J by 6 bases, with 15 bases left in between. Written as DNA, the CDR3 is TGTGCCAGCAGCCTCGTATTGGGGGTCAATGAGCAGTTCTTC. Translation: CASSLVLGVNEQFF.